This TCR beta chain was documented in a study of shared clonotypes between healthy human individuals. CDR3 size: 12 residues. The V end lost 7 bases, the J end lost 0 bases, and 9 bases lay between the germline ends. Germline CDR1 reads SQVTM; CDR2 reads ANQGSEA. Only in-frame clones appear in the TCRdb table, and some are missing; sequencing was by immunoSEQ multiplex PCR. The sample consists of about 2,500,000 clones, approximately 90% of them appearing once. The chain employs TRBV29-1 and TRBJ1-2; D not resolved. The TCR sequence derives from a man aged 18 to 35 in good health. Sequenced material: naive CD4+ T cells sorted from blood. Subset meaning: CD45RA+ positively selected. CDR3 in amino acids: CSALPANYGYTF. The CDR3 nucleotides are TGCAGCGCGTTACCAGCTAACTATGGCTACACCTTC.